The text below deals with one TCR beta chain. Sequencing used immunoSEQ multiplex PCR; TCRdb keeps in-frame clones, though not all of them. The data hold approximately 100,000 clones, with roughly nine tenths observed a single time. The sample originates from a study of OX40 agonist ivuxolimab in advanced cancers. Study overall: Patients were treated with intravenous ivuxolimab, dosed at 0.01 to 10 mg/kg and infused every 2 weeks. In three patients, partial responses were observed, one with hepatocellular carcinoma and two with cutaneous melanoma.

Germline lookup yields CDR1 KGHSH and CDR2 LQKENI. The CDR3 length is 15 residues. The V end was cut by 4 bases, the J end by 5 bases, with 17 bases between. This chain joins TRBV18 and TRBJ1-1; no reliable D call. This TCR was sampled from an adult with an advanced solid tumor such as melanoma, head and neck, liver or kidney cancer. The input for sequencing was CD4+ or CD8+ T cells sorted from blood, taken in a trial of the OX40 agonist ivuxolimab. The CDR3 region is CASSQLETMRTEAFF. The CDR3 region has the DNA TGTGCCAGCTCACAGCTAGAGACGATGAGGACTGAAGCTTTCTTT.